This TCR beta chain was recorded in a study of OX40 agonist ivuxolimab in advanced cancers. V lost 6 bases, J lost 1 base, and 5 bases stayed unmatched. Germline lookup yields CDR1 MNHNS and CDR2 SASEGT. CDR3 length: 15 residues. TCRdb's table, derived via immunoSEQ multiplex PCR, lists solely in-frame clones and lacks some. The sample includes approximately 28,000 clones, about 74% of them seen just once. V is TRBV6-1 and J is TRBJ1-1, with TRBD1 identical over 10 bases. The receptor comes from an adult with an advanced solid tumor such as melanoma, head and neck, liver or kidney cancer. The starting material was CD4+ or CD8+ T cells sorted from blood, obtained in a trial of the OX40 agonist ivuxolimab. The CDR3 coding sequence is TGTGCCAGCAGAGTGACAGGGGGCGCGAACACTGAAGCTTTCTTT. Its translation is CASRVTGGANTEAFF.